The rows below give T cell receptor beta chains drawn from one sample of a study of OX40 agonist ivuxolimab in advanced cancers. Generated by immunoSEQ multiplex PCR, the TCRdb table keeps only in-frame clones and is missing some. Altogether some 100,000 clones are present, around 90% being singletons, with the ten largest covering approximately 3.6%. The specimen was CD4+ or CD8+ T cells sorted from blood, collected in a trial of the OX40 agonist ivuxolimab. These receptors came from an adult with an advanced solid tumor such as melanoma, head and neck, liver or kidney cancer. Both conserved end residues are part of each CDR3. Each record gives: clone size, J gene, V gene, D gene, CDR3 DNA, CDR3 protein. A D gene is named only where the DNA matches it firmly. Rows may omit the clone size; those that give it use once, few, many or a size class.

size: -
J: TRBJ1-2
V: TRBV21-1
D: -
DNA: TGTGCCAGCTTAAGGGACAGGGGCTATGGCTACACCTTC
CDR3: CASLRDRGYGYTF

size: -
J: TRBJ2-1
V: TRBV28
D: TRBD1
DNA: TGTGCCAGCAGTTTAGTCGAAGGGGGCATCTCCTACAATGAGCAGTTCTTC
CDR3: CASSLVEGGISYNEQFF

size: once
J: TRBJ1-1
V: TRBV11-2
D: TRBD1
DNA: TGTGCCAGCAGCTTAGGGGCAGGGGGCGAAGCTTTCTTT
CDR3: CASSLGAGGEAFF

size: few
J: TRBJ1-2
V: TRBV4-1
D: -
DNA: TGCGCCAGCAGCCAAGGATCTAAATACTATGGCTACACCTTC
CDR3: CASSQGSKYYGYTF

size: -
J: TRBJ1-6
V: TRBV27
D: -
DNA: TGTGCCAGCAGTTTTGGGGCTGGGAACTCACCCCTCCACTTT
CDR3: CASSFGAGNSPLHF

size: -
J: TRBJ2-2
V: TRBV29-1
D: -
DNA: TGCAGCGTTCTGACAGGGAACACCGGGGAGCTGTTTTTT
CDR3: CSVLTGNTGELFF

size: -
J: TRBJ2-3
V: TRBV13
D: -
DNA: TGTGCCAGCAGTCAACAGGGTAGGGGAACAGATACGCAGTATTTT
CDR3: CASSQQGRGTDTQYF

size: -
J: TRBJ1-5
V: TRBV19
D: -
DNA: TGTGCCAGTAGCTCAACAGGGCCCAATCAGCCCCAGCATTTT
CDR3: CASSSTGPNQPQHF

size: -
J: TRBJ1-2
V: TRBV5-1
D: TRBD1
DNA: TGCGCCAGCAGCTTAGGGACAGGGCTCGGCTATGGCTACACCTTC
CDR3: CASSLGTGLGYGYTF

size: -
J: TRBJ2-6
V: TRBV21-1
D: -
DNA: TGTGCCAGGGCGGCACCGAGAGGATCTGGGGCCAACGTCCTGACTTTC
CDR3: CARAAPRGSGANVLTF

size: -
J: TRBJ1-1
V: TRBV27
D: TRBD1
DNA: TGTGCCAGCAGTTTGGACAGGGGGCGTAACACTGAAGCTTTCTTT
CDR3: CASSLDRGRNTEAFF

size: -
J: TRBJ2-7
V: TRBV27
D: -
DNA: TGTGCCAGCAGTTTATCGGGCACCCCGGGGGACGAGCAGTACTTC
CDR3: CASSLSGTPGDEQYF

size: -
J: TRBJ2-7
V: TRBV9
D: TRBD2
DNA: TGTGCCAGCAGTCCTAAGGGACTAGCGGGAGGTCCCTCCTACGAGCAGTACTTC
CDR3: CASSPKGLAGGPSYEQYF

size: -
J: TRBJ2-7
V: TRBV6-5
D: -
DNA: TGTGCCAGCAGTTACTCGAACGAGCAGTACTTC
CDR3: CASSYSNEQYF

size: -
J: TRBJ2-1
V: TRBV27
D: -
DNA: TGTGCCAGCAGTTTATCGTTGGGAGGACAGGTAGGGAAGCAGTTCTTC
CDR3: CASSLSLGGQVGKQFF

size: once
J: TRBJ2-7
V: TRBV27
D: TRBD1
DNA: TGTGCCAGCAGTCAGGGGGCTGGCTACGAGCAGTACTTC
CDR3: CASSQGAGYEQYF

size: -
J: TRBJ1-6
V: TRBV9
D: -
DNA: TGTGCCAGCAGCGTTACAGATGGTTCCTATAATTCACCCCTCCACTTT
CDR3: CASSVTDGSYNSPLHF

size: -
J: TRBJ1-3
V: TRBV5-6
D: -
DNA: TGTGCCAGCAGCTCGACACCTACCCCCTCTGGAAACACCATATATTTT
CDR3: CASSSTPTPSGNTIYF

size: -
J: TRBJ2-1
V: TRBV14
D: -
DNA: TGTGCCAGCAGCGGTTCGCGGGGGCGCATTTTCAATGAGCAGTTCTTC
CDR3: CASSGSRGRIFNEQFF

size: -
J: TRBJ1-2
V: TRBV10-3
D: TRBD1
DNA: TGTGCCATCAAAAGTTGGCAGGGGGCGACCTTTAACTATGGCTACACCTTC
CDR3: CAIKSWQGATFNYGYTF

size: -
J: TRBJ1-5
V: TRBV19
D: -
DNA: TGTGCCAGTAGTAAAGGGATCGATCAGCCCCAGCATTTT
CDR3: CASSKGIDQPQHF

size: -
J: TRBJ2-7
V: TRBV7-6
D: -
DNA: TGTGCCAGCAGCCGGGACGCGGCCTACGAGCAGTACTTC
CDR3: CASSRDAAYEQYF

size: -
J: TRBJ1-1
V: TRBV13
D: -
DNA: TGTGCCAGCAGCCCCTCAGCAGGAACCACTGAAGCTTTCTTT
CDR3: CASSPSAGTTEAFF

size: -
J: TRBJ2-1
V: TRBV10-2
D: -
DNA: TGCGCCAGCAGGGAAACTAGCAATGAGCAGTTCTTC
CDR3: CASRETSNEQFF

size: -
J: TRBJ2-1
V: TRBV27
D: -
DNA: TGTGCCAGCAGACTCTACGGTGAGCAGTTCTTC
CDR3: CASRLYGEQFF

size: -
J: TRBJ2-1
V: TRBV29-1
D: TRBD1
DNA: TGCAGCGTTGCGGTGGGACAGTCCCACAATGAGCAGTTCTTC
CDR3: CSVAVGQSHNEQFF

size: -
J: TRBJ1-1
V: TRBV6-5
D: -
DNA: TGTGCCAGCAGTTTAACGTCGACGGTCGTGAACACTGAAGCTTTCTTT
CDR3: CASSLTSTVVNTEAFF

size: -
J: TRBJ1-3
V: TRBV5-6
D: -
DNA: TGTGCCAGCAGCTTGGGGCAGACTGTCCGGTTATCGTTT
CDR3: CASSLGQTVRLSF

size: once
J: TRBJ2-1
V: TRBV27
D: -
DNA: TGTGCCAGCAGCAAAGGACAAATCAATGAGCAGTTCTTC
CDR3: CASSKGQINEQFF

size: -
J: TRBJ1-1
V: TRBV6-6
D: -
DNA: TGTGCCAGCAGTTATGGTGGTACTGAAGCTTTCTTT
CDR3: CASSYGGTEAFF

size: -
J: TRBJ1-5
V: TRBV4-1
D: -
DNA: TGCGCCAGCAGCCATTTGAAAGTGGGGGAGCCCCAGCATTTT
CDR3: CASSHLKVGEPQHF

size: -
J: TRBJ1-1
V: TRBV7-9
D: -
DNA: TGTGCCAGCAGCTTAGGAATGGGTGTAGGGACTGAAGCTTTCTTT
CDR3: CASSLGMGVGTEAFF

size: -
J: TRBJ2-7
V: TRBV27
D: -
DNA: TGTGCCAGCAGTTCCGGTACGGAGCAGTACTTC
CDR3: CASSSGTEQYF